These 24 T cell receptor beta chains share one sample of origin, sequenced in a study of blood T cell repertoires in COVID-19. Libraries were prepared by immunoSEQ multiplex PCR; TCRdb keeps only in-frame clonotypes and omits some of them. In the table there are a few hundred thousand clones, 65% to 90% of which are singletons. Sequencing input: peripheral blood. The source is a man over 45 with active or convalescent COVID-19.

A few counts support this clone. V and J are TRBV10-2 and TRBJ2-6; 9 positions match TRBD1. Germline assignment: CDR1 WSHSY and CDR2 SAAADI. There are 12 residues in the CDR3. J gave up 12 bases and V 8 bases, and 5 bases lay outside the gene matches. The CDR3: CASDRGVGVLTF. CDR3 coding DNA: TGCGCCAGCGACAGGGGGGTGGGCGTCCTGACTTTC.

The chain recombines TRBV3-1 (or the pseudogene TRBV3-2) with TRBJ1-1; a possible D gene is TRBD1 (6 bases). Germline loops: CDR1 LGHDT, CDR2 YNNKEL (reference sequence). This CDR3 has 16 amino acids. Trimming pared 5 bases from V and 6 bases from J, leaving 22 bases between. The CDR3 nucleotides are TGTGCCAGCAGCTCCCGGGACGAGGGGGTAACCGCTGAAGCTTTCTTT. Protein sequence: CASSSRDEGVTAEAFF.

The J gene is TRBJ2-3, the V gene TRBV19; maybe TRBD1 (6 bases). The V gene lost 4 bases and the J gene lost 8 bases, with 16 bases spanning the gap. In germline, CDR1 is LNHDA, CDR2 SQIVND (reference sequence). The CDR3 contains 14 residues. The CDR3 spells CASSTSLQGSTQYF. CDR3 coding DNA: TGTGCCAGTAGTACCTCATTACAGGGTAGTACGCAGTATTTT. The variable domain in full, completed from reference TRBV19 and TRBJ2-3, reads DGGITQSPKYLFRKEGQNVTLSCEQNLNHDAMYWYRQDPGQGLRLIYYSQIVNDFQKGDIAEGYSVSREKKESFPLTVTSAQKNPTAFYLCASSTSLQGSTQYFGPGTRLTVL.

CDR3 in DNA: TGCAGTGCGAGTAGGGGGGTGACAGGGGCCCCGGACTATGGCTACACCTTC. This codes for CSASRGVTGAPDYGYTF. The rearrangement links TRBV20-1 to TRBJ1-2, with 8 bases that match TRBD1. Trimming took 6 bases from V and 3 from J; bases not matched to a gene: 18. The germline gives CDR1 DFQATT, CDR2 SNEGSKA (reference sequence). The CDR3 consists of 17 residues.

This chain links TRBV2 with TRBJ1-5; 10 nucleotides line up with TRBD1. V gave up 4 bases and J gave up 4 bases; unmatched junction bases: 4. Germline CDR1 reads SNHLY; CDR2 reads FYNNEI. The CDR3 runs to 15 residues. The CDR3 region has the DNA TGTGCCAGCAGTGGGGACAGGGGAGGAAATCAGCCCCAGCATTTT. Protein: CASSGDRGGNQPQHF. The full variable domain, in which reference TRBV2 and TRBJ1-5 provide the parts outside the CDR3, is EPEVTQTPSHQVTQMGQEVILRCVPISNHLYFYWYRQILGQKVEFLVSFYNNEISEKSEIFDDQFSVERPDGSNFTLKIRSTKLEDSAMYFCASSGDRGGNQPQHFGDGTRLSIL.

This clone was observed a single time. The V gene is TRBV28, the J gene TRBJ2-3; maybe TRBD2 (5 bases). The CDR3 is 17 residues long. Germline values: CDR1 MDHEN, CDR2 SYDVKM. Trimming shortened V by 6 bases and J by 0 bases, and 19 bases separated the two germline ends. CDR3 in DNA: TGTGCCAGCAGGCCCCCGACTGGAGGACCAAGCACAGATACGCAGTATTTT. Its protein is CASRPPTGGPSTDTQYF.

J is TRBJ2-2 and V is TRBV5-1; 11 bases map to TRBD2. CDR3 size: 15 residues. Germline CDR1 and CDR2: SGHRS and YFSETQ. Trimming removed 2 bases from V and 4 bases from J; junction bases left unmatched: 1. CDR3 in DNA: TGCGCCAGCAGCTTCGGGACTAGCGGCACCGGGGAGCTGTTTTTT. This codes for CASSFGTSGTGELFF.

This clone was seen just once. This rearrangement joins TRBV5-1 to TRBJ2-5, with 8 bases fitting TRBD2. This CDR3 contains 14 residues. CDR1 SGHRS and CDR2 YFSETQ come from the germline V gene. V shed 3 bases and J 5 bases; nucleotides not matched to a gene: 6. The CDR3 loop reads CASSSGLARETQYF. CDR3 coding DNA: TGCGCCAGCAGCTCAGGACTAGCCCGGGAGACCCAGTACTTC.

J is TRBJ1-1 and V is TRBV10-3; D not certain. This CDR3 spans 11 amino acids. Germline assignment: CDR1 ENHRY and CDR2 SYGVKD. CDR3 loop: CASGRPGEAFF. The CDR3 nucleotides read TGTGCTTCGGGGAGACCGGGCGAAGCTTTCTTT.

The CDR3 reads CASSLGIDRWNYGYTF. The CDR3 DNA is TGTGCCAGTAGTCTCGGAATTGACAGGTGGAACTATGGCTACACCTTC. The chain combines TRBV19 with TRBJ1-2; TRBD1 might be the D (6 bases). V was cut by 5 bases and J by 2 bases, with 18 bases left in between. The germline CDR1 and CDR2 sequences are LNHDA and SQIVND (reference sequence). The CDR3 spans 16 residues.

This chain joins TRBV27 and TRBJ2-7; a weak D match, TRBD2 (6 bases). CDR3 length equals 15 residues. Trimming removed 5 bases at V and 2 bases at J, with 16 bases between. CDR1 is MNHEY and CDR2 is SMNVEV in the germline V gene (reference sequence). CDR3 DNA: TGTGCCAGCAGTCCTTCGGGCGGGAACCCCTACGAGCAGTACTTC. Its translation: CASSPSGGNPYEQYF.

V is TRBV15 and J is TRBJ1-1; tentatively, D is TRBD1 (5 bases). This CDR3 spans 14 amino acids. The V gene lost 8 bases and the J gene lost 3 bases, with 16 bases spanning the gap. Germline CDR1 is LNHNV and CDR2 is YYDKDF (reference sequence). Written as DNA, the CDR3 is TGTGCCACCTCCCCCGACGGGGGATACACTGAAGCTTTCTTT. Translating gives CATSPDGGYTEAFF. Supplemented by reference TRBV15 and TRBJ1-1, the full variable domain reads DAMVIQNPRYQVTQFGKPVTLSCSQTLNHNVMYWYQQKSSQAPKLLFHYYDKDFNNEADTPDNFQSRRPNTSFCFLDIRSPGLGDTAMYLCATSPDGGYTEAFFGQGTRLTVV.

The CDR3 DNA is TGTGCCAGCAGCCCTTTCGACAGAGCCGGGCAGTTCTTC. Translation gives CASSPFDRAGQFF. This chain links TRBV12-3 or TRBV12-4 with TRBJ2-1; D might be TRBD1 (5 bases). V lost 6 bases and J 12 bases, leaving 18 bases between the germline ends. CDR3 length: 13 amino acids.

The CDR3 reads CASSFVRGQPSEAFF. The CDR3 coding sequence is TGTGCCAGCAGCTTCGTTCGGGGACAGCCATCCGAAGCTTTCTTT. The chain joins TRBV7-9 to TRBJ1-1; 7 positions match TRBD1. Losses at the gene ends were 3 bases for V and 8 bases for J; bases not matched to a gene: 12. Germline-derived CDR1 and CDR2 are SEHNR and FQNEAQ (reference sequence). The CDR3 contains 15 residues.

CDR3 in DNA: TGTGCCAGCAGCTTGGGGACAGGGGGTGCGAACACTGAAGCTTTCTTT. This sequence encodes CASSLGTGGANTEAFF. This chain links TRBV7-9 with TRBJ1-1, with 11 bases lining up with TRBD1. This CDR3 has 16 residues. Unmatched junction bases numbered 4, after V lost 3 bases and J lost 1 base. Germline V lookup: CDR1 SEHNR, CDR2 FQNEAQ (reference sequence).

The chain is built from TRBV20-1 and TRBJ1-1; 9 bases fit TRBD1. Germline CDR1 is DFQATT and CDR2 is SNEGSKA (reference sequence). CDR3 size: 15 residues. V lost 3 bases, J lost 1 base, and 6 bases stayed unmatched. CDR3 nucleotides: TGCAGTGCTAGTCCCGGGACAGGGAAGAACACTGAAGCTTTCTTT. This translates into CSASPGTGKNTEAFF.

The rearrangement links TRBV29-1 to TRBJ1-4; D gene unclear. Trimming stripped 6 bases from V and 0 bases from J, with 11 bases between. This CDR3 comprises 14 residues. Germline CDR1 is SQVTM and CDR2 is ANQGSEA. DNA for the CDR3: TGCAGCGTCTCTAAGGAGTCAACTAATGAAAAACTGTTTTTT. Residues: CSVSKESTNEKLFF.

CDR3: CASSYSTLAVVTGELFF. As DNA, the CDR3 is TGTGCCAGCAGTTACTCGACCCTAGCGGTGGTCACCGGGGAGCTGTTTTTT. The chain employs TRBV6-2 or TRBV6-3 and TRBJ2-2, with 7 bases aligning to TRBD2. Germline CDR1 is MNHEY and CDR2 is SVGEGT. The junction had 8 bases not matched to a gene; V was cut back by 0 bases and J by 4 bases. CDR3 length: 17 amino acids.

The DNA of the CDR3 is TGTGCCAGCGGAGGTAATCAGCCCCAGCATTTT. Protein: CASGGNQPQHF. This chain connects TRBV28 to TRBJ1-5; D is uncertain. Germline V gives CDR1 MDHEN, CDR2 SYDVKM. V was clipped by 8 bases and J by 4 bases, with 6 bases between them. The CDR3 covers 11 residues.

This clone has more than one count but fewer than ten. The CDR3 protein is CASSFGGVGEVYGYTF. The CDR3 DNA follows: TGTGCCAGCAGCTTCGGGGGTGTTGGGGAGGTCTATGGCTACACCTTC. V gene TRBV7-9 combines with J gene TRBJ1-2, with D perhaps TRBD1 (5 bases). CDR3 size: 16 residues. V was pared by 3 bases and J by 4 bases, with 18 bases between. The germline CDR1 and CDR2 sequences are SEHNR and FQNEAQ (reference sequence).

This chain joins TRBV28 and TRBJ1-3; perhaps TRBD1 as D (6 bases). The CDR3 spans 14 residues. V dropped 7 bases and J dropped 0 bases, with 10 bases sitting between them. In germline, CDR1 is MDHEN, CDR2 SYDVKM. The CDR3: CASTTGFSGNTIYF. CDR3 in DNA: TGTGCCAGCACCACAGGGTTCTCTGGAAACACCATATATTTT. The full variable domain, with the rest looked up from reference TRBV28 and TRBJ1-3, is DVKVTQSSRYLVKRTGEKVFLECVQDMDHENMFWYRQDPGLGLRLIYFSYDVKMKEKGDIPEGYSVSREKKERFSLILESASTNQTSMYLCASTTGFSGNTIYFGEGSWLTVV.

The V call is TRBV4-1, the J call TRBJ1-6, with 7 bases lining up with TRBD1. This CDR3 is 16 amino acids long. With V trimmed by 1 base and J by 10 bases, 10 bases remained unmatched. Germline values: CDR1 MGHRA, CDR2 YSYEKL. The CDR3 DNA is TGCGCCAGCAGCCAAGCCACCTGGGACAGTGGATCACCCCTCCACTTT. Translating gives CASSQATWDSGSPLHF.

V is TRBV27 and J is TRBJ2-1; D is undetermined. CDR3 length equals 12 residues. The germline CDR1 and CDR2 sequences are MNHEY and SMNVEV (reference sequence). Deletions cut 2 bases from V and 7 bases from J, with 6 bases between. The CDR3, as DNA: TGTGCCAGCAGTTTAAATCGTAATGAGCAGTTCTTC. This sequence encodes CASSLNRNEQFF.

About this clone itself: Other DNA sequences in the same sample also yield this CDR3. The genes are TRBV6-5 and TRBJ1-5, with D possibly being TRBD1 (6 bases). CDR3 size: 15 residues. The germline V gene encodes CDR1 MNHEY and CDR2 SVGAGI. V was trimmed by 2 bases and J by 2 bases, leaving 10 bases between them. The CDR3 sequence is CASSYLPGGNQPQHF. The CDR3 coding sequence is TGTGCCAGCAGTTACCTCCCAGGGGGCAATCAGCCCCAGCATTTT.